This T cell receptor beta chain derives from a study of PD-1 blockade in classical Hodgkin lymphoma. The CDR3 sequence is 15 residues long. Looked up from germline, CDR1 is PRHDT and CDR2 is FYEKMQ (reference sequence). Losses at the gene ends were 0 bases for V and 3 bases for J; bases not matched to a gene: 2. Time point here: cycle 4 day 1 (C4D1), after more than 5 weeks of nivolumab. Relapses following autologous stem cell transplantation were seen in all patients, with brentuximab vedotin exposure varying. The data were produced by immunoSEQ multiplex PCR, yet TCRdb's version contains in-frame clones alone and is incomplete. The sample lists almost 20,000 clones; approximately 76% were seen once.

The rearrangement links TRBV13 to TRBJ1-1; the match to TRBD1 covers 9 bases. The sequencing used peripheral blood mononuclear cells (PBMCs), collected before the fourth cycle of nivolumab. This clonotype was sampled from a human donor with classical Hodgkin lymphoma. The CDR3 protein is CASSLGRTGDTEAFF. CDR3 coding DNA: TGTGCCAGCAGCTTAGGTAGGACAGGGGACACTGAAGCTTTCTTT.